The clone carrying this T cell receptor beta chain appeared a single time. Trimming at V came to 4 bases and at J to 0 bases, leaving 5 bases not matched to a gene. There are 15 residues in the CDR3. Germline lookup yields CDR1 MNHEY and CDR2 SMNVEV (reference sequence). The source of the sample is a study of T cell changes during pregnancy in multiple sclerosis. The data were produced by immunoSEQ multiplex PCR, yet TCRdb's version contains in-frame clones alone and is incomplete. The sample shows more than 45,000 clones, 80% to 95% of them seen only once. This TCR derives from a female donor with multiple sclerosis, enrolled in a pregnancy study. This chain joins TRBV27 and TRBJ2-7; TRBD2 agrees at 8 bases. Sample: CD4+ T cells from peripheral blood mononuclear cells, taken in the second trimester of pregnancy. CDR3 in amino acids: CASSSGGDSSYEQYF. The CDR3 DNA sequence: TGTGCCAGCAGTTCGGGGGGGGACTCCTCCTACGAGCAGTACTTC.